A selection of T cell receptor beta chains follows, all from one sample in a study of regulatory T cells in long-lasting Graves disease. TCRdb analysed the multiplex PCR reads with MiXCR anew, one entry per CDR3 protein. The sample lists around 250,000 distinct CDR3 sequences; around 20% were seen once. The material was peripheral blood mononuclear cells (PBMCs), obtained at new diagnosis, from a patient treated with antithyroid drugs. The receptors shown here come from a female donor with Graves disease. Each CDR3 is given with its conserved first and last residue. The D gene is left open where the match is weak. Where a row states a size, it is once, few, many or the class of an expanded clone; other rows omit it.

TGTGCCAGCAGCTTGGCAGGGGGGCTCTCCTACGAGCAGTACTTC	CASSLAGGLSYEQYF	NA	TRBV5-4	TRBJ2-7	NA
TGTGCCAGCAATGCTGCCGCCAGGTACACTGAAGCTTTCTTT	CASNAAARYTEAFF	NA	TRBV6-1	TRBJ1-1	many
TGTGCCAGCAGTCCCTCGGGGGCAGCGGGAGTATACGAGCAGTACTTC	CASSPSGAAGVYEQYF	TRBD2	TRBV28	TRBJ2-7	NA
TGTGCCAGCAGGTGGGGGGGTCAGCCCCAGCATTTT	CASRWGGQPQHF	NA	TRBV28	TRBJ1-5	many
TGCAGTGCTAGAGGATCGGGTCGCCCTCAAGAGACCCAGTACTTC	CSARGSGRPQETQYF	NA	TRBV20-1	TRBJ2-5	many
TGTGCCAGCTCAAACAGGGGCGGCTACACCTTC	CASSNRGGYTF	TRBD1	TRBV18	TRBJ1-2	many
TGTGCCAGCTCAGATGGACAGGGAGGTGTGGAGACCCAGTACTTC	CASSDGQGGVETQYF	TRBD1	TRBV18	TRBJ2-5	many
TGTGCCAGCCAGGTCACAGGGAGGCTCGGTGACCCAGAGACCCAGTACTTC	CASQVTGRLGDPETQYF	NA	TRBV5-4	TRBJ2-5	many
TGCAGTGCTAGACGGGGGGCCACAGAGACCCAGTACTTC	CSARRGATETQYF	NA	TRBV20-1	TRBJ2-5	NA
TGCAGTGCTAGGTCCGGAGGGGCGTTGAGGACCCAGTACTTC	CSARSGGALRTQYF	NA	TRBV20-1	TRBJ2-5	many
TGCGCCAGCAGCCAAGAAGGGCCTTTGGTTTTT	CASSQEGPLVF	NA	TRBV7-2	TRBJ1-6	many
TGCGCCAGCAGAAAAACTAGCGGCACAGATACGCAGTATTTT	CASRKTSGTDTQYF	TRBD2	TRBV5-1	TRBJ2-3	many
TGCGCCAGCAGCTTGGGAAGCCAGGGGAGTTCACCCCTCCACTTT	CASSLGSQGSSPLHF	NA	TRBV5-1	TRBJ1-6	many
TGTGCCAGCAGCCGGACGGGGAACACTGAAGCTTTCTTT	CASSRTGNTEAFF	NA	TRBV12-3/TRBV12-4	TRBJ1-1	many
TGTGCCAGCATTCAGACTAGCGGGAGGGCGACCTACAATGAGCAGTTCTTC	CASIQTSGRATYNEQFF	TRBD2	TRBV28	TRBJ2-1	NA
TGCAGTGCTTCCAGTGGGGGGCAATACTTCAATCAGCCCCAGCATTTT	CSASSGGQYFNQPQHF	NA	TRBV20-1	TRBJ1-5	many
TGCAGTGCTAGAGGACGGACTAGCGGGAGGGGGCCAATGGCAGATACGCAGTATTTT	CSARGRTSGRGPMADTQYF	TRBD2	TRBV20-1	TRBJ2-3	many
TGTGCCAGCAGGGACCCAACCTGGACAGGGCATTATGGCTACACCTTC	CASRDPTWTGHYGYTF	TRBD1	TRBV12-3/TRBV12-4	TRBJ1-2	few
TGTGCCAGCAGAACGGGACTTCACACAGATACGCAGTATTTT	CASRTGLHTDTQYF	NA	TRBV6-1	TRBJ2-3	many
TGTGCCAGCAGTTTAACCCCCAGGGAGGCTGAAGCTTTCTTT	CASSLTPREAEAFF	NA	TRBV28	TRBJ1-1	many
TGCAGTGCTAGAGATCCCGGGGGGTTGAACATTCAGTACTTC	CSARDPGGLNIQYF	TRBD2	TRBV20-1	TRBJ2-4	NA
TGCAGCGCCGGGGGACTAGCGGGAGGGCCATACAATGAGCAGTTCTTC	CSAGGLAGGPYNEQFF	TRBD2	TRBV29-1	TRBJ2-1	NA
TGTGCCAGCATCATCTGGGGGGAAGCCAAAAACATTCAGTACTTC	CASIIWGEAKNIQYF	NA	TRBV6-1	TRBJ2-4	many
TGTGCCAGCAGTTTACAGGGTTGGAATCAGCCCCAGCATTTT	CASSLQGWNQPQHF	NA	TRBV12-3/TRBV12-4	TRBJ1-5	many
TGTGCCAGCAGCCCCACGGTCAGGCGGACTAAGACAGATACGCAGTATTTT	CASSPTVRRTKTDTQYF	NA	TRBV27	TRBJ2-3	many
TGTGCCAGCAGCCTTTGGCAGGGCCCTGAAGCTTTCTTT	CASSLWQGPEAFF	NA	TRBV14	TRBJ1-1	many
TGTGCCAGCAGCTTGGGGACAGGGGTTCAAGAGACCCAGTACTTC	CASSLGTGVQETQYF	TRBD1	TRBV7-7	TRBJ2-5	few
TGTGCCAGCGGTGGTCGGGTGGCGAGTACAGATACGCAGTATTTT	CASGGRVASTDTQYF	NA	TRBV12-3/TRBV12-4	TRBJ2-3	many
TGTGCCAGCAGCTTGGCCGACTTTTCGACAGGGAAAAATGAAAAACTGTTTTTT	CASSLADFSTGKNEKLFF	TRBD1	TRBV5-8	TRBJ1-4	few
TGCAGCGTTGTTGGTACAGGGTATGGCTACACCTTC	CSVVGTGYGYTF	NA	TRBV29-1	TRBJ1-2	NA
TGCAGCGCCCGAGGACCGGGACAGGGGGCTCTTGACGAGCAGTACTTC	CSARGPGQGALDEQYF	TRBD1	TRBV29-1	TRBJ2-7	many
TGTGCCAGCACCCCGGGACTAGCGGGAGAGCAGTACTTC	CASTPGLAGEQYF	TRBD2	TRBV6-1	TRBJ2-7	NA